This entry lists 21 T cell receptor beta chains sequenced from one sample in a study of blood T cell repertoires in COVID-19. This table comes from immunoSEQ multiplex PCR, and its TCRdb copy is limited to in-frame clones, with some not included. The sample consists of about 89,000 clones, approximately 90% of them appearing once. Sequencing was carried out using peripheral blood. These receptors were taken from a human donor with active COVID-19. The donor label of this sample is uncertain.

The chain links TRBV12-3 or TRBV12-4 to TRBJ1-1, with TRBD1 as a possible D gene (5 bases). There are 13 residues in the CDR3. Between the trimmed V and J ends, which lost 5 bases and 4 bases, there was a span of 11 bases. The CDR3 region has the DNA TGTGCCAGCAGTCCTCGGGGGGGCACTGAAGCTTTCTTT. This gives the protein CASSPRGGTEAFF.

The chain is built from TRBV9 and TRBJ1-1; D may be TRBD1 (5 bases). Germline V gene data show CDR1 as SGDLS and CDR2 as YYNGEE. The CDR3 runs to 17 residues. V gave up 0 bases and J gave up 1 base, with 16 bases separating them. The CDR3 DNA reads as TGTGCCAGCAGCGTAGAAACCCAGGGTAGGAGGAACACTGAAGCTTTCTTT. Its protein is CASSVETQGRRNTEAFF.

In its sample, this clone was seen once. V and J are TRBV29-1 and TRBJ2-5; 12 positions match TRBD2. CDR1 is SQVTM and CDR2 is ANQGSEA in the germline V gene. The CDR3 loop spans 14 amino acids. V lost 5 bases, J lost 2 bases, and 3 bases stayed unmatched. The CDR3: CSVRLAGEQETQYF. The DNA of the CDR3 is TGCAGCGTTCGACTAGCGGGGGAACAAGAGACCCAGTACTTC.

CDR3 sequence (DNA): TGTGCCAGCAGCAAGAGGAGAGGCTACACCTTC. This translates into CASSKRRGYTF. The chain has TRBV7-2 and TRBJ1-2; D not resolved. This CDR3 contains 11 residues. Germline lookup yields CDR1 SGHTA and CDR2 FQGNSA. V lost 5 bases and J lost 8, with 9 bases in between.

The chain couples TRBV28 to TRBJ1-1, with a tentative D call TRBD1 (5 bases). Trimming pared 4 bases from V and 3 bases from J, leaving 15 bases between. Looked up from germline, CDR1 is MDHEN and CDR2 is SYDVKM. The length of the CDR3 is 15 residues. The CDR3 DNA is TGTGCCAGCAGTTGGGACTCCGGAAGAGACACTGAAGCTTTCTTT. As protein: CASSWDSGRDTEAFF.

The CDR3 DNA is TGTGCCAGTAGTATTCGTCCCCCCGGGAACACTGAAGCTTTCTTT. Its protein is CASSIRPPGNTEAFF. The chain couples TRBV19 to TRBJ1-1; no clear D gene. The CDR3 extends over 15 amino acids. Germline V gene sequence: CDR1 LNHDA, CDR2 SQIVND (reference sequence). V lost 3 bases, J lost 1 base, and 12 bases lay in between.

In its sample, this clone was seen once. The V and J genes are TRBV3-1 (or the pseudogene TRBV3-2) and TRBJ2-3; a possible D gene is TRBD2 (6 bases). Per the germline V gene, CDR1 is LGHDT and CDR2 is YNNKEL (reference sequence). V lost 8 bases and J 5 bases, leaving 17 bases between the germline ends. The CDR3 has 14 residues. The CDR3 bases are TGTGCCAGCGACTCGAAGGGAGGTCGAGATACGCAGTATTTT. This encodes CASDSKGGRDTQYF.

This chain connects TRBV3-1 (or the pseudogene TRBV3-2) to TRBJ2-1; TRBD2 agrees at 13 bases. CDR3 size: 17 residues. Germline V gives CDR1 LGHDT, CDR2 YNNKEL (reference sequence). J gave up 6 bases and V 1 base, and 6 bases lay outside the gene matches. CDR3 in amino acids: CASSQGTSGGLFNEQFF. CDR3 DNA sequence: TGTGCCAGCAGCCAAGGGACTAGCGGGGGCCTCTTCAATGAGCAGTTCTTC.

The gene calls are TRBV19 and TRBJ1-1; D might be TRBD1 (5 bases). CDR3 length: 14 residues. Germline V gene lookup returns CDR1 LNHDA and CDR2 SQIVND (reference sequence). V was cut by 3 bases and J by 7 bases, with 15 bases left in between. CDR3: CASSIGAGFDEAFF. CDR3 DNA: TGTGCCAGTAGTATTGGAGCAGGGTTTGATGAAGCTTTCTTT.

V usage is TRBV5-1 and J usage is TRBJ1-5; D remains ambiguous. Germline-derived CDR1 and CDR2 are SGHRS and YFSETQ. CDR3 length: 13 residues. V lost 5 bases to trimming and J lost 3 bases, with 9 bases between them. The CDR3 DNA sequence: TGCGCCAGCAGAGCGGATTTCAATCAGCCCCAGCATTTT. This codes for CASRADFNQPQHF.

This clone was found once. The gene calls are TRBV4-1 and TRBJ2-1; TRBD1 agrees at 8 bases. Germline V lookup: CDR1 MGHRA, CDR2 YSYEKL. J lost 15 bases, V lost 1 base, and 14 bases had no gene match. The CDR3 runs 15 residues. CDR3 protein: CASSQGSTGGSARFF. The CDR3 bases are TGCGCCAGCAGCCAAGGTTCAACAGGGGGTAGTGCCAGGTTCTTC.

The V call is TRBV19, the J call TRBJ1-2; 7 bases fit TRBD1. The CDR3 contains 14 residues. CDR1 LNHDA and CDR2 SQIVND come from the germline V gene (reference sequence). V trimming: 6 bases; J trimming: 2 bases; junction bases outside the gene matches: 6. CDR3 sequence: CASRADRANYGYTF. CDR3 DNA sequence: TGTGCCAGTAGGGCCGACAGGGCGAACTATGGCTACACCTTC.

This chain links TRBV19 with TRBJ2-2; TRBD1 matches 8 bases. V dropped 7 bases and J dropped 6; count of bases not matched to a gene: 13. This CDR3 is 16 amino acids long. Germline CDR1 reads LNHDA; CDR2 reads SQIVND (reference sequence). The CDR3 coding sequence is TGTGCCAGTACTACCAGGGCAGGGGGCGATGCCGGGGAGCTGTTTTTT. It codes for CASTTRAGGDAGELFF.

The count of this clone is one. This chain uses TRBV6-1 with TRBJ1-2, with a tentative D call TRBD1 (5 bases). Germline V gives CDR1 MNHNS, CDR2 SASEGT. V shed 0 bases and J shed 3 bases, with 14 bases lying between them. This CDR3 is built from 16 residues. The CDR3 is CASSEALVTVHYGYTF. The CDR3 bases are TGTGCCAGCAGTGAAGCGCTAGTGACAGTTCACTATGGCTACACCTTC.

This chain joins TRBV7-9 and TRBJ2-3; TRBD1 agrees at 7 bases. The V gene end was trimmed by 4 bases and the J gene end by 9 bases; junction bases not matched to a gene: 4. This CDR3 is built from 12 residues. Germline loops: CDR1 SEHNR, CDR2 FQNEAQ (reference sequence). CDR3 in amino acids: CASSYPGQTQYF. The CDR3 nucleotides read TGTGCCAGCAGCTACCCGGGACAGACGCAGTATTTT. The variable domain in full, completed from reference TRBV7-9 and TRBJ2-3, reads DTGVSQNPRHKITKRGQNVTFRCDPISEHNRLYWYRQTLGQGPEFLTYFQNEAQLEKSRLLSDRFSAERPKGSFSTLEIQRTEQGDSAMYLCASSYPGQTQYFGPGTRLTVL.

The rearrangement uses TRBV28 and TRBJ1-3; possible D gene TRBD1, 6 bases. From germline, CDR1 is MDHEN and CDR2 SYDVKM. CDR3 length: 15 residues. The ends were cut back, 3 bases at V and 0 bases at J, with 9 bases in the middle. CDR3 protein: CASSLRGNSGNTIYF. CDR3 bases: TGTGCCAGCAGTTTGAGGGGGAACTCTGGAAACACCATATATTTT.

The chain carries TRBV2 and TRBJ2-3; the match to TRBD2 covers 7 bases. The germline CDR1 and CDR2 sequences are SNHLY and FYNNEI. The V gene end was trimmed by 10 bases and the J gene end by 2 bases; junction bases not matched to a gene: 12. This CDR3 spans 15 amino acids. The CDR3 region has the DNA TGTGCCACGTCCGGCGGGGGAGGGACCACAGATACGCAGTATTTT. This translates into CATSGGGGTTDTQYF.

The chain is built from TRBV27 and TRBJ1-6; tentative D call: TRBD1 (6 bases). Germline assignment: CDR1 MNHEY and CDR2 SMNVEV (reference sequence). This CDR3 has 15 amino acids. Deletions cut 6 bases from V and 4 bases from J, with 13 bases between. CDR3 amino acids: CASSMTGRYNSPLHF. The CDR3 nucleotides are TGTGCCAGCAGCATGACAGGTCGATATAATTCACCCCTCCACTTT.

The V call is TRBV18, the J call TRBJ1-2; D might be TRBD1 (6 bases). Trimming removed 6 bases from V and 4 bases from J, with 18 bases in between. This CDR3 comprises 15 residues. The germline gives CDR1 KGHSH, CDR2 LQKENI. CDR3 amino acids: CASSPRTEGVYGYTF. CDR3 sequence (DNA): TGTGCCAGCTCTCCAAGGACAGAAGGAGTCTATGGCTACACCTTC. The full variable domain, its missing parts supplied by reference TRBV18 and TRBJ1-2, is NAGVMQNPRHLVRRRGQEARLRCSPMKGHSHVYWYRQLPEEGLKFMVYLQKENIIDESGMPKERFSAEFPKEGPSILRIQQVVRGDSAAYFCASSPRTEGVYGYTFGSGTRLTVV.

This chain connects TRBV7-9 to TRBJ1-2, with a tentative D call TRBD1 (5 bases). Trimming took off 4 bases at V and 8 bases at J, with 17 bases between the two ends. Germline CDR1 and CDR2: SEHNR and FQNEAQ (reference sequence). This CDR3 has 14 amino acids. The CDR3 DNA reads TGTGCCAGCAGCTCTTCGCCCCCCGGGGGGGGCTACACCTTC. Translated, it gives CASSSSPPGGGYTF.

The rearrangement joins TRBV28 to TRBJ2-7; a weak D match, TRBD1 (5 bases). This CDR3 spans 13 amino acids. With 3 bases removed from V and 3 bases from J, the gap between germline ends came to 9 bases. Germline assignment: CDR1 MDHEN and CDR2 SYDVKM. The CDR3 DNA sequence: TGTGCCAGCAGTTTTTTAGGGGACTACGAGCAGTACTTC. Translation gives CASSFLGDYEQYF.